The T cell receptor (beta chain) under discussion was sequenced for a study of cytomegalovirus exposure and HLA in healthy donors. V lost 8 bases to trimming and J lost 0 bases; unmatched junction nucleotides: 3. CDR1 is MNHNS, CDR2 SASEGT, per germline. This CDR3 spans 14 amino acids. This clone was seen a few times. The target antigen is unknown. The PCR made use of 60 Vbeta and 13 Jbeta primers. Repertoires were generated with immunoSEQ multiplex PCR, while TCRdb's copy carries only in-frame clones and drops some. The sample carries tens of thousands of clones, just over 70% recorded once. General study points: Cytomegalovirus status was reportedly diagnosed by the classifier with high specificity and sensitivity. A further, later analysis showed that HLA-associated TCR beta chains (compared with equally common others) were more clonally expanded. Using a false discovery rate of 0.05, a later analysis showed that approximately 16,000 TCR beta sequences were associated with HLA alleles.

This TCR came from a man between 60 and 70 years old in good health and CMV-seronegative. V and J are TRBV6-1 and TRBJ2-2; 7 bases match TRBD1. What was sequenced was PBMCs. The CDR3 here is CASPGTANTGELFF. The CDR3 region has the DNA TGTGCCAGCCCCGGGACAGCGAACACCGGGGAGCTGTTTTTT.